Listed here are 15 T cell receptor beta chains from one sample, sequenced in a study of blood T cells in healthy people across ages. A second PCR of roughly 7 to 11 cycles used a sample-barcoded 5' primer and a J-beta primer mix. One entry per CDR3 protein, called by TCRdb with MiXCR from the 5' RACE reads. The profile shows about 1 million distinct CDR3 sequences, under 45% of them singletons. Sequences were obtained from blood. These receptor sequences come from an older woman in good health.

This clonotype appeared a few times. J is TRBJ1-1 and V is TRBV9, with a tentative D call TRBD1 (6 bases). Looked up from germline, CDR1 is SGDLS and CDR2 is YYNGEE. V dropped 4 bases and J dropped 0 bases, with 10 bases sitting between them. The CDR3 spans 14 residues. The CDR3 region has the DNA TGTGCCAGCAGCCCTCGGACAGTGAACACTGAAGCTTTCTTT. Its protein product is CASSPRTVNTEAFF.

DNA for the CDR3: TGTGCCAGCAGCTTGGCAGGGCTAGCGGGAGATCGGTACGTC. Residues: CASSLAGLAGDRYV. This chain connects TRBV7-2 to TRBJ2-7; 10 bases align to TRBD2. Unmatched junction bases numbered 11, after V lost 3 bases and J lost 12 bases. In germline, CDR1 is SGHTA, CDR2 FQGNSA. This CDR3 is built from 14 residues.

This clonotype showed up just a few times. This chain connects TRBV2 to TRBJ2-1; 14 nucleotides agree with TRBD2. There are 17 residues in the CDR3. The V gene end was trimmed by 6 bases and the J gene end by 8 bases; junction bases not matched to a gene: 12. Per the germline V gene, CDR1 is SNHLY and CDR2 is FYNNEI. The CDR3, as DNA: TGTGCCAGCAGGCCAGGGCTGACTAGCGGGAGGGTATATGAGCAGTTCTTC. This sequence encodes CASRPGLTSGRVYEQFF.

The chain recombines TRBV20-1 with TRBJ2-1; a weak D match, TRBD2 (5 bases). Germline loops: CDR1 DFQATT, CDR2 SNEGSKA (reference sequence). V was pared by 4 bases and J by 7 bases, with 14 bases between. The CDR3 runs to 13 residues. The CDR3 is CSAMGHTGNEQFF. As DNA, the CDR3 is TGCAGTGCTATGGGCCACACGGGGAATGAGCAGTTCTTC.

This clonotype was counted ten times or more. The chain joins TRBV10-3 to TRBJ2-7; D not certain. The CDR3 length is 14 residues. CDR1 and CDR2 from the germline V gene are ENHRY and SYGVKD. The V and J ends lost 0 bases and 6 bases respectively, with 12 bases between them. Written as DNA, the CDR3 is TGTGCCATCAGTGAGTCAGAGGTTTCGGCCGAGCAGTACTTC. The encoded protein is CAISESEVSAEQYF.

There are a few counts of this clonotype. The genes are TRBV2 and TRBJ1-2; 7 nucleotides line up with TRBD1. The V gene end was trimmed by 8 bases and the J gene end by 2 bases; junction bases not matched to a gene: 20. Germline lookup yields CDR1 SNHLY and CDR2 FYNNEI. The CDR3 is 18 residues long. CDR3 in amino acids: CASGPGDRVHVSNYGYTF. The DNA of the CDR3 is TGTGCCAGCGGACCTGGAGACAGGGTCCACGTCTCAAACTATGGCTACACCTTC.

V usage is TRBV28 and J usage is TRBJ1-1; the D gene is possibly TRBD1 (5 bases). Deletions cut 6 bases from V and 9 bases from J, with 8 bases between. The length of the CDR3 is 10 residues. Germline V lookup: CDR1 MDHEN, CDR2 SYDVKM. CDR3 in DNA: TGTGCCAGCAGGACAGAGAAAGCTTTCTTT. Protein sequence: CASRTEKAFF.

This clonotype was found many times. The V call is TRBV12-3 or TRBV12-4, the J call TRBJ2-4; 11 positions agree with TRBD2. This CDR3 comprises 17 residues. Unmatched junction bases numbered 14, after V lost 5 bases and J lost 8 bases. The CDR3 sequence is CASSLRGLAGGIDIQYF. The CDR3 DNA reads as TGTGCCAGCAGTCTCAGGGGGCTAGCGGGAGGAATCGACATTCAGTACTTC.

The chain uses TRBV20-1 and TRBJ2-7; D might be TRBD1 or TRBD2, each matching 7 bases. V was trimmed by 3 bases and J by 1 base, leaving 19 bases between them. This CDR3 is 16 amino acids long. CDR1 is DFQATT and CDR2 is SNEGSKA in the germline V gene (reference sequence). The chain's CDR3 is CSARGGGRGLSYEQYF. CDR3 sequence (DNA): TGCAGTGCTAGGGGTGGTGGGAGGGGGCTTTCCTACGAGCAGTACTTC.

This clonotype was seen just once. This rearrangement joins TRBV20-1 to TRBJ2-3; D is possibly TRBD2 (5 bases). The CDR3 totals 15 residues. V gave up 7 bases and J gave up 3 bases, with 20 bases separating them. Germline lookup yields CDR1 DFQATT and CDR2 SNEGSKA (reference sequence). The CDR3 DNA follows: TGCAGTGTCTCGATAGACGGGGTTTGGACAGATACGCAGTATTTT. Encoded protein: CSVSIDGVWTDTQYF.

This clonotype appeared a few times. V is TRBV29-1 and J is TRBJ2-4; 10 bases agree with TRBD1. CDR3 length: 17 amino acids. The germline CDR1 and CDR2 sequences are SQVTM and ANQGSEA. Trimming removed 1 base from V and 0 bases from J; junction bases left unmatched: 6. The CDR3 bases are TGCAGCGTTGAAGGGTGGGACAGGGGAATAGCCAAAAACATTCAGTACTTC. Translated, it gives CSVEGWDRGIAKNIQYF.

This clonotype was found a few times. The rearrangement links TRBV21-1 to TRBJ1-5; the tabulated D call, TRBD1, remains unverified against the DNA. TRBV21-1 is deemed a pseudogene. The CDR3 is made up of 16 amino acids. CDR3 amino acids: CASSPRTGLSNQPQHF. The CDR3 DNA reads TGTGCCAGCAGCCCGCGGACAGGGCTTAGCAATCAGCCCCAGCATTTT.

This clonotype has a handful of counts. The rearrangement joins TRBV7-8 to TRBJ2-7; TRBD2 aligns across 11 bases. Germline CDR1 is SGHVS and CDR2 is FQNEAQ. The CDR3 loop spans 15 amino acids. V lost 5 bases and J lost 6; bases outside the gene matches: 9. The CDR3: CASSPKGLAGGEQYF. In DNA form, the CDR3 reads TGTGCCAGCAGCCCTAAAGGGCTAGCGGGAGGCGAGCAGTACTTC.

This clonotype has just a few counts. The V call is TRBV7-2, the J call TRBJ2-7; 13 bases are shared with TRBD2. With 4 bases clipped from V and 6 bases from J, the junction kept 6 bases outside the gene matches. The germline V gene has CDR1 SGHTA and CDR2 FQGNSA. The length of the CDR3 is 15 residues. The CDR3 loop is CASSWTSGSQFEQYF. The CDR3 nucleotides are TGTGCCAGCAGCTGGACTAGCGGGAGTCAATTCGAGCAGTACTTC.

This clonotype turned up a few times. The genes are TRBV12-5 and TRBJ1-1, with a possible D match to TRBD1 (5 bases). V was clipped by 6 bases and J by 3 bases, with 11 bases between them. The CDR3 length is 13 residues. From germline, CDR1 is LGHNT and CDR2 FRNRAP. CDR3 bases: TGTGCTAGTGGACCGAAAGGGGACACTGAAGCTTTCTTT. Protein: CASGPKGDTEAFF.